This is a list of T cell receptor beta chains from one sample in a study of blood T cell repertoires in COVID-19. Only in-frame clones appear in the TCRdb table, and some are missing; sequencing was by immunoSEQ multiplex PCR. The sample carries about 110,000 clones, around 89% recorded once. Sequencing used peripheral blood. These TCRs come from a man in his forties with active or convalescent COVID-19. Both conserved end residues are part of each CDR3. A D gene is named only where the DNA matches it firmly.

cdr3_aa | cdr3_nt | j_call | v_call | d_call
CASSLFRTPYEQYF | TGTGCCAGCAGTTTATTCCGAACTCCCTACGAGCAGTACTTC | TRBJ2-7 | TRBV27 | -
CASSFPGEPQHF | TGTGCCAGCAGTTTTCCCGGGGAGCCCCAGCATTTT | TRBJ1-5 | TRBV28 | -
CASSYVANEQFF | TGTGCCAGCAGTTACGTGGCCAATGAGCAGTTCTTC | TRBJ2-1 | TRBV6-5 | -
CASSSPQGATEAFF | TGTGCCAGTAGTAGCCCACAGGGGGCAACTGAAGCTTTCTTT | TRBJ1-1 | TRBV19 | TRBD1
CASSPPIITLKPGYTF | TGTGCCAGCTCACCACCGATTATTACTTTAAAGCCAGGCTACACCTTC | TRBJ1-2 | TRBV18 | -
CASSARDRDTGELFF | TGTGCCAGCAGTGCCCGGGACAGGGATACCGGGGAGCTGTTTTTT | TRBJ2-2 | TRBV6-2/TRBV6-3 | TRBD1
CASSSEVGRRANYGYTF | TGCGCCAGCAGCTCGGAGGTTGGACGCCGAGCTAACTATGGCTACACCTTC | TRBJ1-2 | TRBV5-1 | -
CSGSSGSYNEQFF | TGCAGCGGGTCTAGCGGCTCCTACAATGAGCAGTTCTTC | TRBJ2-1 | TRBV29-1 | TRBD2
CASSLTAGGKADTQYF | TGCGCCAGCAGCCTAACAGCAGGGGGCAAAGCAGATACGCAGTATTTT | TRBJ2-3 | TRBV4-1 | TRBD1
CSVEDTGPSSYNEQFF | TGCAGCGTTGAAGATACAGGGCCAAGCTCCTACAATGAGCAGTTCTTC | TRBJ2-1 | TRBV29-1 | -
CASSLATGTAYGYTF | TGCGCCAGCAGCTTGGCCACCGGGACAGCTTATGGCTACACCTTC | TRBJ1-2 | TRBV5-1 | TRBD1
CASSLGTGSTEAFF | TGTGCCAGCAGCTTGGGGACCGGGAGCACTGAAGCTTTCTTT | TRBJ1-1 | TRBV7-9 | -
CASSRGGVSNQPQHF | TGTGCCAGCTCTCGCGGGGGGGTGTCGAATCAGCCCCAGCATTTT | TRBJ1-5 | TRBV18 | -